In this sample, the clone carrying this TCR beta chain turned up a few times. Per the germline V gene, CDR1 is SGHNT and CDR2 is YENEEA. This CDR3 spans 14 amino acids. Losses at the gene ends were 1 base for V and 8 bases for J; bases not matched to a gene: 7. In the authors' methods: Reference gene primers were amplified, and this amplification served to estimate nucleated cell counts. Assay used: immunoSEQ multiplex PCR; TCRdb lists only in-frame clones, some missing. V, J and clone size reflect that table, while D and trimming were determined from the DNA. Of about 150,000 clones in the sample, around 84% were seen once. This specimen comes from a study of blood T cell repertoires in COVID-19. Across the whole study: COVID-19 samples from acute and convalescent phases originated in the United States, Italy and Spain. T cells, B-cell-depleted T cells, or PBMCs provided the cDNA or gDNA that served as material.

The sequenced sample consisted of peripheral blood. The clonotype was recovered from an elderly man with acute or convalescent COVID-19. This chain links TRBV11-3 with TRBJ1-2, with 7 bases matching TRBD1. CDR3 sequence reads: CASSLAPTGRGYTF. The CDR3 region has the DNA TGTGCCAGCAGCTTAGCCCCGACAGGGAGAGGCTACACCTTC. Looking up the rest from reference TRBV11-3 and TRBJ1-2 gives the full variable domain: EAGVVQSPRYKIIEKKQPVAFWCNPISGHNTLYWYLQNLGQGPELLIRYENEEAVDDSQLPKDRFSAERLKGVDSTLKIQPAELGDSAVYLCASSLAPTGRGYTFGSGTRLTVV.